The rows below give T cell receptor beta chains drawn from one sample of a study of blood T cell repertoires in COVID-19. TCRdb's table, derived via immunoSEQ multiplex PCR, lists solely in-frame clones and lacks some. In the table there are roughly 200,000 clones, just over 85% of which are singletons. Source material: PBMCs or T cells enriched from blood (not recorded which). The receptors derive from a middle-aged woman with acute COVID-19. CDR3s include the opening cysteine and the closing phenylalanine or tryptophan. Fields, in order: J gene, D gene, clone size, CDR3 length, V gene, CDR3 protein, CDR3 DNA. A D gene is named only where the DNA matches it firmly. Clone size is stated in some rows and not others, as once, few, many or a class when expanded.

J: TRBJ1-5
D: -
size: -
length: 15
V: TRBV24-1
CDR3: CATSDKGGGNQPQHF
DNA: TGTGCCACCAGTGATAAGGGAGGTGGCAATCAGCCCCAGCATTTT

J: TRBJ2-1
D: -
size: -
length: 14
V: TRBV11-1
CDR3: CASSLGLSANEQFF
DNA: TGTGCCAGCAGCTTGGGGCTAAGTGCGAATGAGCAGTTCTTC

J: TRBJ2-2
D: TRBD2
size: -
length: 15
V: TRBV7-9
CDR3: CASSLSGRFGGELFF
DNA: TGTGCCAGCAGCTTGAGCGGGAGGTTCGGCGGGGAGCTGTTTTTT

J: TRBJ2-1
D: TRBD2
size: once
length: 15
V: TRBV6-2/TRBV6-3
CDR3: CASSYLQREGGEQFF
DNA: TGTGCCAGCAGTTACCTCCAGCGGGAGGGGGGTGAGCAGTTCTTC

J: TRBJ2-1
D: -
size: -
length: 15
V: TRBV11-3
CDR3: CASSLDGGDGNEQFF
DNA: TGTGCCAGCAGCTTAGACGGGGGAGACGGGAATGAGCAGTTCTTC

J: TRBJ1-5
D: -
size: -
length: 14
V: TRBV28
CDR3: CASQITTGQQPQHF
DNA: TGTGCCAGCCAGATCACGACAGGCCAACAGCCCCAGCATTTT

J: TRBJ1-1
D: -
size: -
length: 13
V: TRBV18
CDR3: CASSRGRNTEAFF
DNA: TGTGCCAGCTCACGTGGTAGGAACACTGAAGCTTTCTTT

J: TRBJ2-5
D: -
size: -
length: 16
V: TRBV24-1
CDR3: CATSAPTPGVQETQYF
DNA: TGTGCCACCAGTGCCCCTACTCCGGGAGTCCAAGAGACCCAGTACTTC

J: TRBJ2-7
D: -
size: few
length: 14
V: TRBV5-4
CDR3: CASSPLPESYEQYF
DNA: TGTGCCAGCAGCCCCCTCCCCGAGTCCTACGAGCAGTACTTC

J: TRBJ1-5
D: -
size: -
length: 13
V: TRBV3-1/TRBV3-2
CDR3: CASSQGEERPQHF
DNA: TGTGCCAGCAGCCAAGGGGAGGAGCGGCCCCAGCATTTT

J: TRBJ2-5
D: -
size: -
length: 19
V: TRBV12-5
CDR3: CASGLVPDGRNVVQETQYF
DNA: TGTGCTAGTGGTTTGGTACCTGACGGGAGAAATGTAGTCCAAGAGACCCAGTACTTC

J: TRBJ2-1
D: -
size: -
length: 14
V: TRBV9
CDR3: CASSVSEGLGEQFF
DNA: TGTGCCAGCAGCGTTTCGGAGGGGCTTGGTGAGCAGTTCTTC

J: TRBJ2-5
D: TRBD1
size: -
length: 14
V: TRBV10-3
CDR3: CAISEPRGKETQYF
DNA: TGTGCCATCAGTGAGCCCAGGGGGAAAGAGACCCAGTACTTC

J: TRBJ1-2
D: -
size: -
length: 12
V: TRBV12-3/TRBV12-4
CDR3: CASSIGGYGYTF
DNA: TGTGCCAGCAGTATTGGAGGATATGGCTACACCTTC

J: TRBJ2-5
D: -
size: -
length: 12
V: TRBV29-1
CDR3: CSVAHIKETQYF
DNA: TGCAGCGTTGCCCACATCAAAGAGACCCAGTACTTC

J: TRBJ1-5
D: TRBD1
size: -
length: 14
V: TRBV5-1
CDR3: CASSTQGGNQPQHF
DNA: TGCGCCAGCAGCACACAGGGGGGTAATCAGCCCCAGCATTTT

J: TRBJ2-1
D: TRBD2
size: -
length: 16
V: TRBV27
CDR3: CASSIGTSGTYNEQFF
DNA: TGTGCCAGCAGTATCGGGACTAGCGGTACCTACAATGAGCAGTTCTTC

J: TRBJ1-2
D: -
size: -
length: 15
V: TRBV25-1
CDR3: CASVGPASADYGYTF
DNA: TGTGCCAGCGTCGGACCGGCTTCAGCGGACTATGGCTACACCTTC

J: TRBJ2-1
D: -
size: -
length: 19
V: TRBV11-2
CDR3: CASSQRGLATISRYNEQFF
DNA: TGTGCCAGCAGCCAACGGGGTCTAGCGACCATTTCCAGGTACAATGAGCAGTTCTTC

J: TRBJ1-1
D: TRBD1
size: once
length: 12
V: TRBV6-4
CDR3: CASRGTGGEAFF
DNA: TGTGCCAGCAGAGGGACAGGGGGCGAAGCTTTCTTT

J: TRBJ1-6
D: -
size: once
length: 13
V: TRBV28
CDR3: CASRSRLFFPLHF
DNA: TGTGCCAGCCGTTCCCGTCTCTTTTTCCCCCTCCACTTT

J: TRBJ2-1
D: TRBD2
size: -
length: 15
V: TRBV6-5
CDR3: CASTLRASGANEQFF
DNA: TGTGCCAGCACCCTAAGGGCTAGCGGAGCCAATGAGCAGTTCTTC

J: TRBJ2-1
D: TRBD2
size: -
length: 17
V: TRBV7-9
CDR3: CASSAETSGRGYNEQFF
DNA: TGTGCCAGCAGCGCCGAGACTAGCGGGAGGGGCTACAATGAGCAGTTCTTC

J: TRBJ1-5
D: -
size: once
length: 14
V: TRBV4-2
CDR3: CASSQTGVQRPQHF
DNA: TGTGCCAGCAGCCAAACGGGGGTTCAGCGGCCCCAGCATTTT

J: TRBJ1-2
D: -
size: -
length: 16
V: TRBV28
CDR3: CASSSAQAALSYGYTF
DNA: TGTGCCAGCAGTTCCGCACAGGCGGCCCTCTCTTATGGCTACACCTTC

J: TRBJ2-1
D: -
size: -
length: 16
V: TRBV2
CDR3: CASSANILGLLEKQFF
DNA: TGTGCCAGCAGTGCAAACATACTCGGACTACTTGAAAAGCAGTTCTTC

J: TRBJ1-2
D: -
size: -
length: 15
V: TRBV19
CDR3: CASSIDPGINYGYTF
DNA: TGTGCCAGTAGTATAGACCCCGGGATTAACTATGGCTACACCTTC

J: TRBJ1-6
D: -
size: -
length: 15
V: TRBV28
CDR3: CASSGKSGRDSPLHF
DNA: TGTGCCAGCAGCGGTAAATCGGGTCGGGATTCACCCCTCCACTTT

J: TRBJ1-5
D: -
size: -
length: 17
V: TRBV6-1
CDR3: CASSEILGGGGNQPQHF
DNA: TGTGCCAGCAGTGAAATTTTGGGAGGGGGAGGCAATCAGCCCCAGCATTTT

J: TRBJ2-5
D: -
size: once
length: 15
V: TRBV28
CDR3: CASSLGWEVQETQYF
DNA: TGTGCCAGCAGTTTGGGCTGGGAGGTACAAGAGACCCAGTACTTC

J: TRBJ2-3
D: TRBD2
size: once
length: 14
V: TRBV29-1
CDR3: CSVGTSGGTDTQYF
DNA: TGCAGCGTTGGGACTAGCGGGGGCACAGATACGCAGTATTTT

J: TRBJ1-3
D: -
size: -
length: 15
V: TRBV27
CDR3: CASGPLDRTGNTIYF
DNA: TGTGCCAGCGGTCCCCTTGACAGGACTGGAAACACCATATATTTT

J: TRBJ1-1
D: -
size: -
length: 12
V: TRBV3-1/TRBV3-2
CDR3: CASSQTDTEAFF
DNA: TGTGCCAGCAGCCAAACGGACACTGAAGCTTTCTTT

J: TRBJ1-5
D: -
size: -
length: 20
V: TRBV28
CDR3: CASSLSRRKEGPTSNQPQHF
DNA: TGTGCCAGCAGTTTGAGCCGGAGAAAGGAGGGCCCTACTAGCAATCAGCCCCAGCATTTT

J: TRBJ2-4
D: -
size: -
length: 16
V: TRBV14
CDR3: CASSQDSALAKNIQYF
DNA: TGTGCCAGCAGCCAGGACAGTGCCCTAGCCAAAAACATTCAGTACTTC

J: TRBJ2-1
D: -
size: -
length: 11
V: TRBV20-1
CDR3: CSALEGTMRFF
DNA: TGCAGTGCTTTAGAGGGAACTATGCGGTTCTTC

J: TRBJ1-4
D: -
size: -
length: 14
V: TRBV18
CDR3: CASSPRGKNEKLFF
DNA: TGTGCCAGCTCACCGCGGGGGAAGAATGAAAAACTGTTTTTT

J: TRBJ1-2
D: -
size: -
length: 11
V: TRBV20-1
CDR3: CSASDGTSYTF
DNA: TGCAGTGCTAGTGATGGGACTAGCTACACCTTC

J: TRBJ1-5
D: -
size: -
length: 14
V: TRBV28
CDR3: CASSLVGDNQPQHF
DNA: TGTGCCAGCAGTTTAGTAGGGGACAATCAGCCCCAGCATTTT

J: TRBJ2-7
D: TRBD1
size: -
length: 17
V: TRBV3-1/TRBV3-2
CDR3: CASSRRRDRGLSYEQYF
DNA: TGTGCCAGCAGCCGACGCCGGGACAGGGGGCTATCCTACGAGCAGTACTTC

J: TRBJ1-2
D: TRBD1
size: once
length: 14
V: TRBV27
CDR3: CASSTQGAREGYTF
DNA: TGTGCCAGCAGTACACAGGGGGCGAGGGAGGGCTACACCTTC

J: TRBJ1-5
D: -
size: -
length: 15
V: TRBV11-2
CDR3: CASSLEAGIHQPQHF
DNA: TGTGCCAGCAGCTTAGAAGCAGGGATTCATCAGCCCCAGCATTTT

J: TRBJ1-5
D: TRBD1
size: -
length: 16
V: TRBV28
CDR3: CASRRQGDRGDQPQHF
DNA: TGTGCCAGCAGGCGCCAGGGGGACAGGGGCGATCAGCCCCAGCATTTT

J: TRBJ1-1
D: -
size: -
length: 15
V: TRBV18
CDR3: CASSPEGNRNTEAFF
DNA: TGTGCCAGCTCACCGGAGGGGAATAGGAACACTGAAGCTTTCTTT

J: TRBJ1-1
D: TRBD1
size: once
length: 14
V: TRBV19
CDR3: CASRWGQGNTEAFF
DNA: TGTGCCAGTAGGTGGGGACAGGGGAACACTGAAGCTTTCTTT

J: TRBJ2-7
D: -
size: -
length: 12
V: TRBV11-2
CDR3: CASSLERSSPYF
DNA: TGTGCCAGCAGCTTAGAGCGGTCCTCCCCGTACTTC

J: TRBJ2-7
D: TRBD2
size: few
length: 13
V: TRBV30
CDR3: CAWRPGLLSEQYF
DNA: TGTGCCTGGCGTCCGGGACTACTATCCGAGCAGTACTTC

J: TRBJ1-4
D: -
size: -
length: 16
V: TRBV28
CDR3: CASSSPGGATNEKLFF
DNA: TGTGCCAGCAGTAGCCCAGGCGGGGCAACTAATGAAAAACTGTTTTTT

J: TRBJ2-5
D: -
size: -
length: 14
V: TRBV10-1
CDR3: CASSESGSMETQYF
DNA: TGCGCCAGCAGTGAGTCCGGGAGTATGGAGACCCAGTACTTC

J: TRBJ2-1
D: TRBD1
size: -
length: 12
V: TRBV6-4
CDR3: CASGDSYNEQFF
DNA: TGTGCCAGCGGGGACAGCTACAATGAGCAGTTCTTC

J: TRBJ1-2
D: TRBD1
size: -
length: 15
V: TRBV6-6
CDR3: CASRTTGQFNYGYTF
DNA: TGTGCCAGCAGGACGACAGGGCAGTTTAACTATGGCTACACCTTC

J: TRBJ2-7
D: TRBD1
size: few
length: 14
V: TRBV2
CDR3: CASSAGTEVYEQYF
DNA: TGTGCCAGCAGTGCCGGGACAGAGGTTTACGAGCAGTACTTC

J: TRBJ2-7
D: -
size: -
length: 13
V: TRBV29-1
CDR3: CSSRNPPAYEQYF
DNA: TGCAGCTCCCGAAACCCGCCGGCCTACGAGCAGTACTTC

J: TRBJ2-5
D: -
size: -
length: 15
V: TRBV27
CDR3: CASTPRGLQGETQYF
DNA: TGTGCCAGCACCCCACGAGGGTTACAGGGAGAGACCCAGTACTTC

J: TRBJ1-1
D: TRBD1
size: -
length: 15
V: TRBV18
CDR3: CASSRGTAKYTEAFF
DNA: TGTGCCAGCTCACGGGGGACAGCGAAATACACTGAAGCTTTCTTT